Listed below are T cell receptor beta chains from one sample, sequenced in a study of response to subunit inactivated influenza vaccine. TCRdb processed the RT-PCR reads anew with MiXCR; each CDR3 protein has one entry. The sample yields a few hundred thousand distinct CDR3 sequences, 12% to 15% seen once. Sequenced here: PBMCs from blood, sampled roughly 12 days after vaccination. These receptors all stem from a man aged 50 to 60 who received an inactivated influenza vaccine. Each CDR3 is given with its conserved first and last residue. Each record gives: CDR3 protein, CDR3 DNA, V gene, J gene, D gene, clone size. A D gene is named only where the DNA matches it firmly. Some rows have no size entry. The others give once, few or many, or a class for an expanded clone.

CDR3aa: CASSFGRQETQYF
CDR3nt: TGTGCCAGCAGTTTCGGGAGGCAGGAGACCCAGTACTTC
v_gene: TRBV12-3/TRBV12-4
j_gene: TRBJ2-5
d_gene: TRBD2
abundance: few

CDR3aa: CASSLTLDQETQYF
CDR3nt: TGTGCCAGCAGCTTAACACTTGACCAAGAGACCCAGTACTTC
v_gene: TRBV7-9
j_gene: TRBJ2-5
d_gene: NA
abundance: NA

CDR3aa: CASSFSPSSYEQYF
CDR3nt: TGTGCCAGCAGCTTTTCACCTAGCTCCTACGAGCAGTACTTC
v_gene: TRBV7-9
j_gene: TRBJ2-7
d_gene: NA
abundance: NA

CDR3aa: CASTRRSNTGELFF
CDR3nt: TGTGCCAGCACAAGGAGATCGAACACCGGGGAGCTGTTTTTT
v_gene: TRBV6-1
j_gene: TRBJ2-2
d_gene: NA
abundance: NA

CDR3aa: CATSLAGTGELFF
CDR3nt: TGTGCCACCAGTCTAGCAGGCACCGGGGAGCTGTTTTTT
v_gene: TRBV10-3
j_gene: TRBJ2-2
d_gene: NA
abundance: few

CDR3aa: CASSPLGSPGNEQYF
CDR3nt: TGTGCCAGCAGTCCATTGGGGTCTCCGGGGAACGAGCAGTACTTC
v_gene: TRBV5-5
j_gene: TRBJ2-7
d_gene: NA
abundance: NA

CDR3aa: CASSLGVRGSTDTQYF
CDR3nt: TGTGCCAGCAGCTTAGGGGTCAGGGGAAGCACAGATACGCAGTATTTT
v_gene: TRBV7-2
j_gene: TRBJ2-3
d_gene: NA
abundance: few

CDR3aa: CASSYPGLAGVNEQFF
CDR3nt: TGTGCCAGCAGTTACCCGGGACTAGCGGGAGTTAATGAGCAGTTCTTC
v_gene: TRBV6-5
j_gene: TRBJ2-1
d_gene: TRBD2
abundance: NA

CDR3aa: CASNSGAGANVLTF
CDR3nt: TGTGCCAGCAACAGTGGTGCTGGGGCCAACGTCCTGACTTTC
v_gene: TRBV12-3/TRBV12-4
j_gene: TRBJ2-6
d_gene: NA
abundance: few

CDR3aa: CASRFRLAVNEQFF
CDR3nt: TGTGCCAGCAGATTTAGACTAGCGGTAAATGAGCAGTTCTTC
v_gene: TRBV2
j_gene: TRBJ2-1
d_gene: TRBD2
abundance: many

CDR3aa: CASSYGGPTGELFF
CDR3nt: TGTGCCAGCAGTTACGGAGGGCCCACCGGGGAGCTGTTTTTT
v_gene: TRBV6-5
j_gene: TRBJ2-2
d_gene: NA
abundance: NA

CDR3aa: CATSDPRGQETQYF
CDR3nt: TGTGCCACCAGTGACCCGAGGGGGCAAGAGACCCAGTACTTC
v_gene: TRBV24-1
j_gene: TRBJ2-5
d_gene: NA
abundance: NA

CDR3aa: CSATPGQGPMSAFF
CDR3nt: TGCAGTGCTACTCCGGGACAGGGGCCCATGAGTGCTTTCTTT
v_gene: TRBV20-1
j_gene: TRBJ1-1
d_gene: TRBD1
abundance: NA

CDR3aa: CASSLFPSNEQFF
CDR3nt: TGTGCCAGCAGCTTATTCCCGAGCAATGAGCAGTTCTTC
v_gene: TRBV7-9
j_gene: TRBJ2-1
d_gene: NA
abundance: many

CDR3aa: CASRGSGAYEQYF
CDR3nt: TGTGCCAGCAGGGGCTCGGGGGCCTACGAGCAGTACTTC
v_gene: TRBV28
j_gene: TRBJ2-7
d_gene: NA
abundance: few

CDR3aa: CSVERQGAYEQYF
CDR3nt: TGCAGCGTTGAACGACAGGGGGCCTACGAGCAGTACTTC
v_gene: TRBV29-1
j_gene: TRBJ2-7
d_gene: TRBD1
abundance: NA

CDR3aa: CASKRLAGEYEQYF
CDR3nt: TGTGCCAGCAAGAGGCTAGCGGGAGAGTACGAGCAGTACTTC
v_gene: TRBV6-2/TRBV6-3
j_gene: TRBJ2-7
d_gene: TRBD2
abundance: NA

CDR3aa: CASLTYEGTDNEQFF
CDR3nt: TGTGCCAGCCTCACTTATGAGGGAACGGACAATGAGCAGTTCTTC
v_gene: TRBV18
j_gene: TRBJ2-1
d_gene: NA
abundance: many

CDR3aa: CSARGRQPRSYEQYF
CDR3nt: TGCAGTGCTAGGGGCCGACAGCCTCGTTCCTACGAGCAGTACTTC
v_gene: TRBV20-1
j_gene: TRBJ2-7
d_gene: NA
abundance: many

CDR3aa: CASSLGVGQGNEQFF
CDR3nt: TGTGCCAGCAGCTTAGGAGTGGGACAGGGGAATGAGCAGTTCTTC
v_gene: TRBV7-8
j_gene: TRBJ2-1
d_gene: TRBD1
abundance: once

CDR3aa: CASRRQPLNTEAFF
CDR3nt: TGTGCCAGCAGAAGACAGCCCTTGAACACTGAAGCTTTCTTT
v_gene: TRBV2
j_gene: TRBJ1-1
d_gene: NA
abundance: NA

CDR3aa: CASSLWTAYNSPLHF
CDR3nt: TGTGCCAGCAGTTTATGGACAGCCTATAATTCACCCCTCCACTTT
v_gene: TRBV28
j_gene: TRBJ1-6
d_gene: NA
abundance: NA

CDR3aa: CSARDRRGGNTGELFF
CDR3nt: TGCAGTGCTAGAGATCGGAGGGGGGGGAACACCGGGGAGCTGTTTTTT
v_gene: TRBV20-1
j_gene: TRBJ2-2
d_gene: NA
abundance: NA

CDR3aa: CASSQDWQGKRAGELFF
CDR3nt: TGTGCCAGCAGCCAAGATTGGCAGGGTAAAAGGGCCGGGGAGCTGTTTTTT
v_gene: TRBV4-2
j_gene: TRBJ2-2
d_gene: NA
abundance: NA

CDR3aa: CASSYSQSSGYTF
CDR3nt: TGTGCCAGCAGTTACTCGCAGTCAAGCGGCTACACCTTC
v_gene: TRBV6-5
j_gene: TRBJ1-2
d_gene: NA
abundance: NA

CDR3aa: CASRAGQGLGEQFF
CDR3nt: TGTGCCAGCAGGGCGGGACAGGGGTTAGGTGAGCAGTTCTTC
v_gene: TRBV7-2
j_gene: TRBJ2-1
d_gene: TRBD1
abundance: NA

CDR3aa: CASSSLSGGVGNEQFF
CDR3nt: TGTGCCAGCAGTTCCCTGTCGGGGGGGGTAGGGAATGAGCAGTTCTTC
v_gene: TRBV6-2/TRBV6-3
j_gene: TRBJ2-1
d_gene: TRBD2
abundance: few

CDR3aa: CASSRGPGQRGTDTQYF
CDR3nt: TGTGCCAGCAGCAGGGGCCCGGGACAGAGAGGCACAGATACGCAGTATTTT
v_gene: TRBV28
j_gene: TRBJ2-3
d_gene: TRBD1
abundance: few

CDR3aa: CASSLTAGETEAFF
CDR3nt: TGCGCCAGCAGCCTTACCGCTGGGGAGACTGAAGCTTTCTTT
v_gene: TRBV4-1
j_gene: TRBJ1-1
d_gene: NA
abundance: NA

CDR3aa: CASSPDGNTEAFF
CDR3nt: TGTGCCAGCAGTCCCGACGGGAACACTGAAGCTTTCTTT
v_gene: TRBV6-6
j_gene: TRBJ1-1
d_gene: NA
abundance: many

CDR3aa: CASSPGTGGTYEQYF
CDR3nt: TGTGCCAGCAGTCCTGGGACAGGGGGCACCTACGAGCAGTACTTC
v_gene: TRBV12-3/TRBV12-4
j_gene: TRBJ2-7
d_gene: TRBD1
abundance: many

CDR3aa: CASGRDRRTGELFF
CDR3nt: TGTGCCAGCGGCCGGGACAGGAGAACCGGGGAGCTGTTTTTT
v_gene: TRBV2
j_gene: TRBJ2-2
d_gene: TRBD1
abundance: NA

CDR3aa: CASSSNTGGSYEQYF
CDR3nt: TGCGCCAGCAGTTCCAACACAGGGGGCAGTTACGAGCAGTACTTC
v_gene: TRBV5-1
j_gene: TRBJ2-7
d_gene: TRBD1
abundance: NA

CDR3aa: CASSRQPGLGDTQYF
CDR3nt: TGTGCCAGCAGCCGACAGCCGGGCCTGGGGGATACGCAGTATTTT
v_gene: TRBV3-1
j_gene: TRBJ2-3
d_gene: NA
abundance: few

CDR3aa: CASSLGGTNLRETQYF
CDR3nt: TGTGCCAGCAGCTTAGGGGGCACCAATTTGCGAGAGACCCAGTACTTC
v_gene: TRBV7-2
j_gene: TRBJ2-5
d_gene: NA
abundance: few

CDR3aa: CASSSTTGYEQYF
CDR3nt: TGTGCCAGCAGTTCGACGACAGGCTACGAGCAGTACTTC
v_gene: TRBV28
j_gene: TRBJ2-7
d_gene: NA
abundance: NA

CDR3aa: CASRPLRWETQYF
CDR3nt: TGCGCCAGCCGACCCCTACGGTGGGAGACCCAGTACTTC
v_gene: TRBV5-1
j_gene: TRBJ2-5
d_gene: NA
abundance: NA

CDR3aa: CASSLNSGREAPDTQYF
CDR3nt: TGCGCCAGCAGCTTGAATTCGGGGCGGGAGGCCCCAGATACGCAGTATTTT
v_gene: TRBV5-1
j_gene: TRBJ2-3
d_gene: TRBD2
abundance: NA

CDR3aa: CASSPSSGGELFF
CDR3nt: TGTGCCAGCAGCCCCTCCTCGGGCGGGGAGCTGTTTTTT
v_gene: TRBV3-1
j_gene: TRBJ2-2
d_gene: NA
abundance: few

CDR3aa: CASSPTGFTGELFF
CDR3nt: TGCGCCAGCAGCCCCACAGGGTTCACCGGGGAGCTGTTTTTT
v_gene: TRBV5-1
j_gene: TRBJ2-2
d_gene: NA
abundance: many

CDR3aa: CSARDARTGGGGYTF
CDR3nt: TGCAGTGCTAGAGATGCCAGGACAGGGGGAGGAGGCTACACCTTC
v_gene: TRBV20-1
j_gene: TRBJ1-2
d_gene: TRBD1
abundance: few